Listed below are T cell receptor beta chains from one sample, sequenced in a study of control samples from healthy donors and cancer patients. The assay was immunoSEQ multiplex PCR, and TCRdb's table has in-frame clones only and misses some. This table holds around 99,000 clones, around 88% found once. Sequencing used blood. All receptors come from a woman in her forties or fifties in good health. Each CDR3 is given with its conserved first and last residue.

13	TRBV4-1	TRBJ2-7	CASSQFAFYEQYF
14	TRBV4-3	TRBJ2-3	CASSQSDGLDTQYF
14	TRBV15	TRBJ1-1	CATSRDGTGDEAFF
16	TRBV7-8	TRBJ2-2	CASSSRLAGSNGELFF
14	TRBV28	TRBJ1-6	CASNPGPAFSPLHF
15	TRBV6-5	TRBJ2-2	CASSRTGRLSGELFF
13	TRBV28	TRBJ1-4	CATIETATRQLFF
16	TRBV15	TRBJ1-5	CATSRDRSGGLEPQHF
14	TRBV2	TRBJ2-7	CARTIREGTYEQYF
14	TRBV7-9	TRBJ1-2	CASPPTGVDYGYTF
13	TRBV13	TRBJ1-2	CASSFVPDYGYTF
17	TRBV27	TRBJ1-6	CASSVDRGSSYNSPLHF
12	TRBV30	TRBJ2-1	CAWSVGYNEQFF
14	TRBV7-9	TRBJ1-2	CASSFRSGSYGYTF
14	TRBV6-5	TRBJ2-2	CASSLQLNTGELFF
12	TRBV3-1/TRBV3-2	TRBJ2-5	CASSQGRTAQYF
12	TRBV9	TRBJ1-2	CASSVREGGYTF
15	TRBV5-4	TRBJ2-1	CASSLPIGPYNEQFF
13	TRBV18	TRBJ1-2	CASSPLGRGGYTF
12	TRBV30	TRBJ2-5	CAWRWAQETQYF
14	TRBV7-8	TRBJ1-2	CASSFSVANYGYTF
11	TRBV12-3/TRBV12-4	TRBJ1-2	CAIRVNYGYTF
16	TRBV5-1	TRBJ2-1	CASSLEGVRYRNEQFF